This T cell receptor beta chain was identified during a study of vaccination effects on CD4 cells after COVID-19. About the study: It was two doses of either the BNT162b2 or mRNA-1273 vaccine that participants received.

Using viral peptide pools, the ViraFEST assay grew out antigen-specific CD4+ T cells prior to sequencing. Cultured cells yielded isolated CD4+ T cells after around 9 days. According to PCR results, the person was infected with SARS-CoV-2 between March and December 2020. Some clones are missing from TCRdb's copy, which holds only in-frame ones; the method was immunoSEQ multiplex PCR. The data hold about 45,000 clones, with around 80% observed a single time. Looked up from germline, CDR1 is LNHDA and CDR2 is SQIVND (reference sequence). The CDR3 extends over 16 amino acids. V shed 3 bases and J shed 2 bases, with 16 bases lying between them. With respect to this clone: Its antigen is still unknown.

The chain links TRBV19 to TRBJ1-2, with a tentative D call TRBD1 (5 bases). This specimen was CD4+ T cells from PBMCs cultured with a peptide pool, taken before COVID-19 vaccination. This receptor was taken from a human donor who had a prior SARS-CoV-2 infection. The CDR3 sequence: CASSILARAENYGYTF. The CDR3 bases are TGTGCCAGTAGTATTCTGGCCAGGGCGGAGAACTATGGCTACACCTTC.